The 18 T cell receptor beta chains listed next were all sequenced from one sample in a study of T cells after yellow fever vaccination. TCRdb analysed the 5' RACE reads with MiXCR anew, one entry per CDR3 protein. The profile shows about 580,000 distinct CDR3 sequences, roughly 17% of them singletons. Sequences were derived from PBMCs, sampled 5 to 6 days after the first yellow fever vaccination. These receptors all come from a man between 18 and 29 years old who received the YFV17D yellow fever vaccine.

This clonotype was seen a few times. The V and J genes are TRBV11-1 and TRBJ2-1; 10 bases fit TRBD2. Germline assignment: CDR1 SGHAT and CDR2 FQDESV (reference sequence). V shed 6 bases, J shed 1 base, and the junction held 15 bases outside the gene matches. The CDR3 has 19 amino acids. This CDR3 is CASRLPGAGGPKSYNEQFF. CDR3 bases: TGTGCCAGCAGGCTCCCAGGAGCGGGGGGGCCCAAGTCCTACAATGAGCAGTTCTTC.

This clonotype appeared many times. The rearrangement links TRBV6-6 to TRBJ1-2; D gene uncertain. Germline-derived CDR1 and CDR2 are MNHNY and SVGAGI (reference sequence). Trimming cost V 4 bases and J 2 bases, with 5 bases left between them. The CDR3 consists of 12 residues. The CDR3 DNA follows: TGTGCCAGCAGTTTACCCAACTATGGCTACACCTTC. Residues: CASSLPNYGYTF.

Only a few counts were recorded for this clonotype. The CDR3 sequence is CSAPPAGGPDTQYF. CDR3 coding DNA: TGCAGTGCCCCTCCAGCGGGGGGGCCAGATACGCAGTATTTT. The chain recombines TRBV20-1 with TRBJ2-3; 10 positions agree with TRBD2. CDR1 and CDR2 (germline): DFQATT, SNEGSKA (reference sequence). This CDR3 region has 14 residues. V was clipped by 6 bases and J by 4 bases; unmatched bases: 7.

The chain couples TRBV11-3 to TRBJ2-1, with D unclear. This CDR3 is built from 15 residues. V was trimmed by 5 bases and J by 7 bases, leaving 18 bases between them. Germline V lookup: CDR1 SGHNT, CDR2 YENEEA. The CDR3 nucleotides are TGTGCCAGCAGCCCGGGTGCCGGGTTGGGGAATGAGCAGTTCTTC. The encoded protein is CASSPGAGLGNEQFF. Looking up the rest from reference TRBV11-3 and TRBJ2-1 gives the full variable domain: EAGVVQSPRYKIIEKKQPVAFWCNPISGHNTLYWYLQNLGQGPELLIRYENEEAVDDSQLPKDRFSAERLKGVDSTLKIQPAELGDSAVYLCASSPGAGLGNEQFFGPGTRLTVL.

The rearrangement links TRBV28 to TRBJ2-1; 7 bases are shared with TRBD1. The CDR3 spans 15 residues. Germline loops: CDR1 MDHEN, CDR2 SYDVKM. V shed 2 bases, J shed 2 bases, and the junction held 3 bases outside the gene matches. The CDR3 region has the DNA TGTGCCAGCAGTTTAGACAGGGTGACCTACAATGAGCAGTTCTTC. Translated: CASSLDRVTYNEQFF.

The chain uses TRBV3-1 and TRBJ2-7, with TRBD1 matching 8 bases. The CDR3 extends over 13 amino acids. In germline, CDR1 is LGHDT, CDR2 YNNKEL (reference sequence). Trimming took 2 bases from V and 6 from J; bases not matched to a gene: 3. The chain's CDR3 is CASSQFTGGEQYF. DNA for the CDR3: TGTGCCAGCAGCCAATTCACAGGGGGCGAGCAGTACTTC.

Regarding this clonotype: Germline and junction disagree at one end, which may indicate a read error. The J gene is TRBJ2-3, the V gene TRBV20-1, with D unresolved. CDR1 is DFQATT, CDR2 SNEGSKA, per germline (reference sequence). This CDR3 is built from 16 residues. The CDR3 nucleotides read TGCTGTGCTACTCCTCCCGGGCAGACTAGCACAGATACGCAGTATTTT. This gives the protein CCATPPGQTSTDTQYF.

This clonotype was picked up a small number of times. The CDR3 protein is CASRLSGGNTGELFF. The CDR3 DNA reads as TGTGCCAGCAGGCTTAGCGGGGGGAACACCGGGGAGCTGTTTTTT. V and J are TRBV7-2 and TRBJ2-2, with TRBD2 identical over 9 bases. Germline V CDR1 and CDR2: SGHTA, FQGNSA. J was trimmed by 1 base and V by 6 bases; bases with no gene match: 3. The CDR3 has 15 amino acids.

This clonotype was seen more than once but under ten times. This sequence joins TRBV11-2 and TRBJ2-3; a weak D match, TRBD2 (6 bases). V was clipped by 4 bases and J by 0 bases, with 14 bases between them. This CDR3 is built from 16 residues. Germline loops: CDR1 SGHAT, CDR2 FQNNGV. CDR3 sequence: CASSSKMGTSTDTQYF. Here the CDR3 DNA reads TGTGCCAGCAGCTCAAAGATGGGGACTAGCACAGATACGCAGTATTTT. The whole variable domain, remainder taken from reference TRBV11-2 and TRBJ2-3, is EAGVAQSPRYKIIEKRQSVAFWCNPISGHATLYWYQQILGQGPKLLIQFQNNGVVDDSQLPKDRFSAERLKGVDSTLKIQPAKLEDSAVYLCASSSKMGTSTDTQYFGPGTRLTVL.

This clonotype was recorded at least ten times. The chain links TRBV12-3 or TRBV12-4 to TRBJ2-7; tentative D call: TRBD1 (6 bases). Trimming stripped 5 bases from V and 0 bases from J, with 11 bases between. The CDR3 covers 14 residues. The CDR3 region is CASSKDRGSYEQYF. Written as DNA, the CDR3 is TGTGCCAGCAGTAAGGACAGAGGCTCCTACGAGCAGTACTTC.

The table lists this clonotype with a few counts. The chain joins TRBV10-3 to TRBJ2-3, with 10 bases matching TRBD1. CDR3 length equals 16 residues. The germline CDR1 and CDR2 sequences are ENHRY and SYGVKD. V trimming: 6 bases; J trimming: 6 bases; junction bases outside the gene matches: 12. This CDR3 is CAIRGRDRGLMDTQYF. CDR3 nucleotides: TGTGCCATCAGGGGCCGGGACAGGGGACTTATGGATACGCAGTATTTT.

This clonotype was seen only a few times. This rearrangement joins TRBV7-8 to TRBJ2-5; no definite D call. Looked up from germline, CDR1 is SGHVS and CDR2 is FQNEAQ. The CDR3 sequence is 17 residues long. V was pared by 1 base and J by 2 bases, with 17 bases between. CDR3 sequence reads: CASSLDLRGYSQETQYF. The DNA of the CDR3 is TGTGCCAGCAGCTTAGATCTCAGAGGCTACAGTCAAGAGACCCAGTACTTC.

This chain links TRBV29-1 with TRBJ2-2, with 9 bases lining up with TRBD1. Trimming removed 6 bases from V and 4 bases from J; junction bases left unmatched: 3. Germline-derived CDR1 and CDR2 are SQVTM and ANQGSEA. CDR3 length: 13 residues. The DNA of the CDR3 is TGCAGCGTAGACAGGGGGGGCACCGGGGAGCTGTTTTTT. Its protein is CSVDRGGTGELFF.

The chain has TRBV12-3 or TRBV12-4 and TRBJ2-5; 8 bases align to TRBD1. V lost 4 bases and J lost 5; bases outside the gene matches: 9. This CDR3 region has 15 residues. CDR3 in amino acids: CASSYAEDREETQYF. DNA for the CDR3: TGTGCCAGCAGTTATGCGGAGGACAGGGAGGAGACCCAGTACTTC.

Only a few counts were recorded for this clonotype. The rearrangement joins TRBV6-2 or TRBV6-3 to TRBJ1-2; D not certain. Trimming left V 8 bases short and J 5 bases short, with 12 bases between. Germline values: CDR1 MNHEY, CDR2 SVGEGT. This CDR3 region has 12 residues. In DNA form, the CDR3 reads TGTGCCAGCCTACGGGCTGGGTATGGCTACACCTTC. Translating it yields CASLRAGYGYTF.

This clonotype occurred a few times. The gene calls are TRBV6-6 and TRBJ1-1; D unclear. Trimming stripped 4 bases from V and 6 bases from J, with 6 bases between. In germline, CDR1 is MNHNY, CDR2 SVGAGI (reference sequence). The length of the CDR3 is 11 residues. Here the CDR3 DNA reads TGTGCCAGCAGTTTCACCTCTGAAGCTTTCTTT. Amino acids: CASSFTSEAFF.

In its sample, this clonotype was seen many times. The V gene is TRBV18, the J gene TRBJ1-6, with D possibly matching TRBD1 (6 bases). The germline CDR1 and CDR2 sequences are KGHSH and LQKENI. Trimming removed 3 bases at V and 7 bases at J, with 10 bases between. The CDR3 has 14 residues. CDR3: CASSPETGNSPLHF. The CDR3 bases are TGTGCCAGCTCACCGGAGACAGGAAATTCACCCCTCCACTTT. Together with reference TRBV18 and TRBJ1-6, the CDR3 gives the full variable domain: NAGVMQNPRHLVRRRGQEARLRCSPMKGHSHVYWYRQLPEEGLKFMVYLQKENIIDESGMPKERFSAEFPKEGPSILRIQQVVRGDSAAYFCASSPETGNSPLHFGNGTRLTVT.

At least ten counts were recorded for this clonotype. The CDR3 DNA is TGTGCCAGCAGACCTGGACTAGCGGGCACCGGGGAGCTGTTTTTT. Its translation: CASRPGLAGTGELFF. The chain carries TRBV7-9 and TRBJ2-2; TRBD2 aligns across 11 bases. This CDR3 has 15 residues. V shed 6 bases and J 4 bases; nucleotides not matched to a gene: 4. The germline V gene encodes CDR1 SEHNR and CDR2 FQNEAQ (reference sequence). Complete variable domain (other parts from reference TRBV7-9 and TRBJ2-2): DTGVSQNPRHKITKRGQNVTFRCDPISEHNRLYWYRQTLGQGPEFLTYFQNEAQLEKSRLLSDRFSAERPKGSFSTLEIQRTEQGDSAMYLCASRPGLAGTGELFFGEGSRLTVL.